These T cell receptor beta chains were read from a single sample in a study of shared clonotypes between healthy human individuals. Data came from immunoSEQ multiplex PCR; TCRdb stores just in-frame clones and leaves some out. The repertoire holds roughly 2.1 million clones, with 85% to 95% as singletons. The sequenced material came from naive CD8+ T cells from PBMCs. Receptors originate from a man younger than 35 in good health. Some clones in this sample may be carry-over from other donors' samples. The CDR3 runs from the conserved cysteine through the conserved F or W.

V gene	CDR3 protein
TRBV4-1	CASSQSRQNEQFF
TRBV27	CASSPHPPRGDTQYF
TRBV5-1	CASRGDSNRPQHF
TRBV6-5	CASSYSGLNEQFF
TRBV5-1	CASSKRGLAGGSSYNEQFF
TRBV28	CASSPVGTSFGEQYF
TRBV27	CASSPPSGSIYNEQFF
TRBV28	CASNPGGTLGYTF
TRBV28	CASSLNPGIAYEQYF
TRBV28	CASSHKIFRDRPADTQYF
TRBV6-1	CASLTSFDYEQYF
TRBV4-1	CASSQELPLVGNEQFF
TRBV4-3	CASSQDGTRGGLPYEQYF
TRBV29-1	CSAVFPSGNTIYF
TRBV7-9	CASSLVGGTYEQYF
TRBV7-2	CASSLEGLVNEQFF
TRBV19	CASSIANYGYTF
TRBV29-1	CSVDGTSGSPYEQYF
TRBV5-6	CASSSSHYDYGYTF
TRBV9	CASSPDYYNEQFF
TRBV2	CASIGGWANEKLFF
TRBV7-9	CASSSTGTSGSPYEQYF
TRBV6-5	CASSYSTGAIYYEQYF
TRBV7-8	CASSLVTGSYEQYF
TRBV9	CASSVGSALDSYEQYF
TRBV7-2	CASSLLAGGLADTQYF
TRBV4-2	CASSQELGLAGIPYEQYF
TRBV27	CASSLFSGSKVYNQPQHF
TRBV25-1	CASSEFGGLDKNIQYF
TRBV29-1	CSVQSGRINEQFF
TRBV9	CASSGGGPNYEQYF
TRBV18	CASSPPIPGQTNTGELFF
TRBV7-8	CASSSRRSSYEQYF
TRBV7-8	CASSPGLARSSYNEQFF
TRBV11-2	CASSLGLRLVDEQFF
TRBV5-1	CASSLNGTGGGEKLFF
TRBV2	CASTFSYEQFF
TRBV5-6	CASSLPSGRGNQPQHF
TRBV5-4	CASSLGGFYEQYF
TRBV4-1	CASSQRLVGTDTQYF
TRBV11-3	CASSPDRGETQYF
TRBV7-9	CASSLEGTSNQPQHF
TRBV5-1	CASSLASTGANEQFF